Listed below are T cell receptor beta chains from one sample, sequenced in a study of patients and donors after allogeneic stem cell transplantation. TCRdb analysed the RT-PCR reads with MiXCR anew, one entry per CDR3 protein. This sample carries about 230,000 distinct CDR3 sequences, about 14% of them seen once, and the ten largest clones take roughly 12%. Sequencing was performed on blood, either unsorted or a sorted T cell fraction (not recorded which). Receptor source: a human donor who was either an allogeneic HSCT recipient or a stem cell or donor lymphocyte infusion donor (not recorded which). It is not recorded whose cells these are; they may come from a transplant donor. Each CDR3 is given with its conserved first and last residue. The D gene is left open where the match is weak. Only part of the rows carry a size: once, few, many, or a class if the clone is expanded.

clone_size j_call d_call v_call cdr3_nt cdr3_aa
. TRBJ2-1 . TRBV4-3 TGCGCCAGCAGCCAAGACTCGCGGGCGTTCTTCAATGAGCAGTTCTTC CASSQDSRAFFNEQFF
. TRBJ2-5 TRBD1 TRBV20-1 TGCAGTGCTAGATACCTGGACAGGGGGCGTAAGACCCAGTACTTC CSARYLDRGRKTQYF
. TRBJ1-1 . TRBV5-6 TGTGCCAGCAGCTTGGTTGCAGTTATGAACACTGAAGCTTTCTTT CASSLVAVMNTEAFF
few TRBJ2-7 TRBD1 TRBV4-2 TGTGCCAGCAGCGGTCAGGGTAAGGGGGCCGAGCAGTACTTC CASSGQGKGAEQYF
. TRBJ2-1 TRBD2 TRBV5-1 TGCGCCAGCAGCGCCCTAGCGGCGAGCTACAATGAGCAGTTCTTC CASSALAASYNEQFF
many TRBJ1-1 TRBD1 TRBV7-9 TGTGCCAGCAGCTTAGAAGGGCACAGGGGGTCTGAAGCTTTCTTT CASSLEGHRGSEAFF
. TRBJ2-7 . TRBV5-1 TGCGCCAGCAGCTTGGCCGGGGGACGGCAATACGAGCAGTACTTC CASSLAGGRQYEQYF
many TRBJ1-1 TRBD1 TRBV12-3/TRBV12-4 TGTGCCAGCAGTTCTATCGGGACAGGGAACACTGAAGCTTTCTTT CASSSIGTGNTEAFF
. TRBJ1-5 . TRBV7-2 TGTGCCAGCAGTCAGGGTAGGATTCAGCCCCAGCATTTT CASSQGRIQPQHF
. TRBJ1-5 TRBD1 TRBV10-3 TGTGCCATCACGGGGGGACAGGGGGAACCCCAGCATTTT CAITGGQGEPQHF
few TRBJ2-3 TRBD2 TRBV12-3/TRBV12-4 TGTGCCAGCAGTTTAGGAGGGAGGGGCACAGATACGCAGTATTTT CASSLGGRGTDTQYF
. TRBJ1-6 TRBD1 TRBV28 TGTGCCAGCGGGGACAGGGCGGATTCACCCCTCCACTTT CASGDRADSPLHF
. TRBJ2-7 TRBD2 TRBV12-3/TRBV12-4 TGTGCCAGCAGCCCCGGACTAGCGGGAAACGAGCAGTACTTC CASSPGLAGNEQYF
few TRBJ2-3 . TRBV24-1 TGTGCCACCCTAGATGCAGGGACAGATACGCAGTATTTT CATLDAGTDTQYF
few TRBJ2-3 . TRBV12-3/TRBV12-4 TGTGCCAGCAGTTTATGGGGCGGGGATACGCAGTATTTT CASSLWGGDTQYF
many TRBJ2-4 TRBD1 TRBV18 TGTGCCAGCTCCCACGGACAGGGGGCCAAAAACATTCAGTACTTC CASSHGQGAKNIQYF
few TRBJ2-7 . TRBV21-1 TGTGCCAGCAGCAAGCGCCCTAAAATTGAGTACGAGCAGTACTTC CASSKRPKIEYEQYF
many TRBJ1-2 . TRBV5-1 TGCGCCAGCAGCCCGATAGACAGTAACTATGGCTACACCTTC CASSPIDSNYGYTF
. TRBJ1-6 . TRBV12-3/TRBV12-4 TGTGCCAGCAGTCCTCCCGTTCCTAATTCACCCCTCCACTTT CASSPPVPNSPLHF
. TRBJ1-5 . TRBV21-1 TGTGCCAGCAGCAAAGGGACGGAGAGCAATCAGCCCCAGCATTTT CASSKGTESNQPQHF
few TRBJ1-1 TRBD1 TRBV20-1 TGCAGTGCTGTACAGGGGGCCCTGAACACTGAAGCTTTCTTT CSAVQGALNTEAFF
. TRBJ2-7 . TRBV29-1 TGCAGCGTTGGAGGTGCGGCGGGACACCCCTCCTACGAGCAGTACTTC CSVGGAAGHPSYEQYF
many TRBJ1-4 TRBD1 TRBV20-1 TGCAGTGCTAGCCCGACAGGGTCTAATGAAAAACTGTTTTTT CSASPTGSNEKLFF
. TRBJ1-6 . TRBV5-1 TGCGCCAGCAGCTTGCAGAGCTCCTATAATTCACCCCTCCACTTT CASSLQSSYNSPLHF
. TRBJ1-4 . TRBV4-3 TGCGCCAGCAGCCAACACCGGGGCGCAATATCCAATGAAAAACTGTTTTTT CASSQHRGAISNEKLFF
many TRBJ2-7 TRBD2 TRBV20-1 TGCAGTGCTACCCCTACTAGCGGGGCGTCCTACGAGCAGTACTTC CSATPTSGASYEQYF